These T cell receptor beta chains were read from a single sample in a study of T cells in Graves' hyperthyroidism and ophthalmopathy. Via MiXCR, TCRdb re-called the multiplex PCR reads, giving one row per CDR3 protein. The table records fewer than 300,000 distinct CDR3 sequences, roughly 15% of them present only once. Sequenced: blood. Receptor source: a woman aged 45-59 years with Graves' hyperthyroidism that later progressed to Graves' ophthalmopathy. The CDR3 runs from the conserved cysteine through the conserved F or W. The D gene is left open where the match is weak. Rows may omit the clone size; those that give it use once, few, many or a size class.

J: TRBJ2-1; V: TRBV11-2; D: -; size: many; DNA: TGTGCCAGCAGCGGTTCCTACAATGAGCAGTTCTTC; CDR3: CASSGSYNEQFF
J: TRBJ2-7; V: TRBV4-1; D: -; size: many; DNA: TGCGCCAGCAGCCAAGAAGTGAGCAATCCCTCCTACGAGCAGTACTTC; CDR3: CASSQEVSNPSYEQYF
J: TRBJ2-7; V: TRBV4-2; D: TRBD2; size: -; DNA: TGTGCCAGCAGCCAAAGCGCCGGTAGTTGGCTAGCGGGAGTTCCCTCCTACGAGCAGTACTTC; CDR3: CASSQSAGSWLAGVPSYEQYF
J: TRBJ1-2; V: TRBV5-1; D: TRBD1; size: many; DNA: TGCGCCAGCAGTTTTGACAGGGGCTATGGCTACACCTTC; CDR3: CASSFDRGYGYTF
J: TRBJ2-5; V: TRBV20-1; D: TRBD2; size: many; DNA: TGCAGTGCTAGATCGGGGGGGGGGCGGGTTTCGGACCTAGAGACCCAGTACTTC; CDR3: CSARSGGGRVSDLETQYF
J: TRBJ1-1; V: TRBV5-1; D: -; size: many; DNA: TGCGCCAGCAGCGTGATGACGGAGAACACTGAAGCTTTCTTT; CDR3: CASSVMTENTEAFF
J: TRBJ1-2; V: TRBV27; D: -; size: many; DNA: TGTGCCAGCAGTTTATCGACATCGACGACTAACTATGGCTACACCTTC; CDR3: CASSLSTSTTNYGYTF
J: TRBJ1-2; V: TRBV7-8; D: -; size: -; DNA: TGTGCCAGCAGCTTAGGGGGGGTAGCCTTCTATGGCTACACCTTC; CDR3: CASSLGGVAFYGYTF
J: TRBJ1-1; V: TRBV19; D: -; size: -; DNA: TGTGCCAGTAGTATTGTGGATGGGAGTGAAGCTTTCTTT; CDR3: CASSIVDGSEAFF
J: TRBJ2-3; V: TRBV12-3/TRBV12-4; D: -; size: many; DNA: TGTGCCAGCAGTCCACATACGGCAGATACGCAGTATTTT; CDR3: CASSPHTADTQYF
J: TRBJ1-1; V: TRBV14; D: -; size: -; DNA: TGTGCCAGCAGCCAAGACACCAACACTGAAGCTTTCTTT; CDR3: CASSQDTNTEAFF
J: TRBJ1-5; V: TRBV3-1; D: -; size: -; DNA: TGTGCCAGCAGCCAAGATGGGGGAGGGATACAGCCCCAGCATTTT; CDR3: CASSQDGGGIQPQHF
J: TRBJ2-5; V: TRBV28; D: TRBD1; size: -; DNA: TGTGCCAGCAGTTTGAGGGGACAGCTCCGGAACCAAGAGACCCAGTACTTC; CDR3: CASSLRGQLRNQETQYF
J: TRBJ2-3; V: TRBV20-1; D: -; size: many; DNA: TGCAGTGCCCCCCCCGCCCGACTGGGAACAGATACGCAGTATTTT; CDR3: CSAPPARLGTDTQYF
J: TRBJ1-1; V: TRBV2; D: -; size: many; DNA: TGTGCCAGCAGTGTAGCGAGGATGAACACTGAAGCTTTCTTT; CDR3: CASSVARMNTEAFF
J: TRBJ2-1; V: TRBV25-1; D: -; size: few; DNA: TGTGCCAGCAGTGAATATCCGACAGGCTACAATGAGCAGTTCTTC; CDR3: CASSEYPTGYNEQFF
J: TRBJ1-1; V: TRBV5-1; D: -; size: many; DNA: TGCGCCAGCAGCTTACAAGGACCCATGTTACACACTGAAGCTTTCTTT; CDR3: CASSLQGPMLHTEAFF
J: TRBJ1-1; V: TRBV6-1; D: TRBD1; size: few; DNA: TGTGCCAGCACCGCCGGGACAGGGGTTATTAACACTGAAGCTTTCTTT; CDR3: CASTAGTGVINTEAFF